This T cell receptor beta chain was recorded in a study of T cells in narcolepsy. Profiled with immunoSEQ multiplex PCR; TCRdb holds only in-frame clones, not every one. This table holds about 35,000 clones, approximately 77% found once. Germline V gene data show CDR1 as LNHNV and CDR2 as YYDKDF (reference sequence). With V trimmed by 3 bases and J by 3 bases, 9 bases remained unmatched. The CDR3 consists of 16 residues. The clonotype comes from a human donor in good health. This rearrangement joins TRBV15 to TRBJ2-3; 7 nucleotides line up with TRBD2. Material for sequencing was memory (CD45RA-) CD4+ T cells from blood. The CDR3 coding sequence is TGTGCCACCAGCAGTTTTCGCGGGAGATATACAGATACGCAGTATTTT. Its translation is CATSSFRGRYTDTQYF.